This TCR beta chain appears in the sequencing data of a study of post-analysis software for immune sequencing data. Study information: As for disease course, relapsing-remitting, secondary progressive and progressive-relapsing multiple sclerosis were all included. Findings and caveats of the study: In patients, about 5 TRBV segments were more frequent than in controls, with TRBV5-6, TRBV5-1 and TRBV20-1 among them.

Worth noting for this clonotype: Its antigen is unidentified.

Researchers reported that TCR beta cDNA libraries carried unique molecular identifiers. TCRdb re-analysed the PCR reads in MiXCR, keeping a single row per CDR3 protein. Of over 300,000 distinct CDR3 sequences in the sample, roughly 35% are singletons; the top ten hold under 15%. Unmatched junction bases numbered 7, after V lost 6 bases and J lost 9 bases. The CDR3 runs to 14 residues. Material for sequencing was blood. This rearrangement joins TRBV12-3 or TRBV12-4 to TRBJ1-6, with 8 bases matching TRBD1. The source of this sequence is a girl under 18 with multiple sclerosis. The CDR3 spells CASSTRGRASPLHF. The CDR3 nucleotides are TGTGCCAGCAGCACCAGGGGGCGAGCTTCACCCCTCCACTTT.